This T cell receptor beta chain was captured in a study of blood T cell repertoires in COVID-19. The overall study: The samples span acute and convalescent COVID-19 from the United States, Italy and Spain. T cells, B-cell-depleted T cells, or PBMCs provided the cDNA or gDNA that served as material.

The CDR3 consists of 15 residues. Authors' data handling: The authors estimated nucleated cell counts from reference gene primer amplification. Profiled with immunoSEQ multiplex PCR; TCRdb holds only in-frame clones, not every one. V, J and clone size derive from that table, while D and trimming were established from the DNA sequence. Among 470,000 or so clones listed, 75% to 90% were seen once. The sample comprised peripheral blood. The chain employs TRBV1 and TRBJ2-7; TRBD2 is taken as the D call from the table, unchecked against the DNA. TRBV1 is a pseudogene locus. This clonotype originated in a human donor in a cohort sampled during active COVID-19. CDR3 nucleotides: TGCACCAGCAGCCAAGATAGGGGGACTACTTACGAGCAGTACTTC. This sequence encodes CTSSQDRGTTYEQYF.